This TCR beta chain derives from a study of PD-1 blockade in classical Hodgkin lymphoma. At the level of the study: With a 2-week interval, patients received intravenous nivolumab at 3 mg/kg.

Trimming took 6 bases from V and 6 from J; bases not matched to a gene: 6. The CDR3 is 14 amino acids. Per the germline V gene, CDR1 is MNHNY and CDR2 is SVGAGI (reference sequence). Every patient had relapsed following autologous stem cell transplantation, and cohorts differed in brentuximab vedotin exposure. Progressive disease, partial response or complete response was each patient's best response. Whole-study results and caveats: Whoever responded completely had baseline diversity much like that seen in newly diagnosed patients. Patients excluded were those beginning nivolumab under 1 year after ASCT.

Profiled with immunoSEQ multiplex PCR; TCRdb holds only in-frame clones, not every one. The repertoire includes some 90,000 clones, around 90% of them detected once, and roughly 3% sits in the top ten. This clone was seen only once. Its antigen remains unknown. Sample: peripheral blood mononuclear cells (PBMCs), taken before the second cycle of nivolumab. V is TRBV6-6 and J is TRBJ1-4; TRBD1 agrees at 8 bases. This clonotype was obtained from a human donor with classical Hodgkin lymphoma. The CDR3 coding sequence is TGTGCCAGCAGAAAGGACAGGGTAGATGAAAAACTGTTTTTT. It specifies CASRKDRVDEKLFF.